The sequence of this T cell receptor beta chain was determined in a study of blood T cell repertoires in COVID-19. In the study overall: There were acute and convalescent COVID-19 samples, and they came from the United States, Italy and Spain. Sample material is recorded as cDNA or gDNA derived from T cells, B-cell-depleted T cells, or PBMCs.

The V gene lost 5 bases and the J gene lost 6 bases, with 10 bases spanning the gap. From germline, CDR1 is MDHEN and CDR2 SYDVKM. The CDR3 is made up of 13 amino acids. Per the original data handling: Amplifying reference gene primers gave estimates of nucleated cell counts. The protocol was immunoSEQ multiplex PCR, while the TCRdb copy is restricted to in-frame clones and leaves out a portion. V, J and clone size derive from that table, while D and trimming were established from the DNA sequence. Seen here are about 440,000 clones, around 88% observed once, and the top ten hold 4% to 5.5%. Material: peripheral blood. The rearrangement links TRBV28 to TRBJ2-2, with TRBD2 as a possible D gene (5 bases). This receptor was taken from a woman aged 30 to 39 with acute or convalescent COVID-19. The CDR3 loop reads CASSRGMAGELFF. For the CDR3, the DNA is TGTGCCAGCAGTCGGGGTATGGCCGGGGAGCTGTTTTTT.